This T cell receptor beta chain stems from a study of early T cells in non-severe SARS-CoV-2 infection. The wider study: Bulk RNA taken from unsorted whole blood was sequenced, leaving chains unpaired. Study results and caveats: Private and CD4 specificities were missed by VDJdb matching, skewed to anti-spike CD8.

Unique molecular identifiers (one per individual cDNA molecule) were attached. TCRdb recomputed calls from the 5' RACE reads with MiXCR, one row per CDR3 protein. The sample yields about 23,000 distinct CDR3 sequences, 4.5% to 6% seen once. This clonotype occurred many times. Its antigen remains unidentified. Germline V gene lookup returns CDR1 MDHEN and CDR2 SYDVKM. Between the trimmed V and J ends, which lost 8 bases and 7 bases, there was a span of 20 bases. The CDR3 sequence is 14 residues long. The receptor comes from an adult who was a healthcare worker with PCR-confirmed SARS-CoV-2 infection or an uninfected control (not recorded which). This chain uses TRBV28 with TRBJ1-1; D ambiguous. Sequenced input: whole blood. The CDR3 sequence: CASVDFGFGGEAFF. The CDR3 DNA sequence: TGTGCCAGCGTGGACTTCGGGTTCGGCGGTGAAGCTTTCTTT.